A selection of T cell receptor beta chains follows, all from one sample in a study of T cell responses to AZD1222 COVID-19 vaccine. The data were produced by immunoSEQ multiplex PCR, yet TCRdb's version contains in-frame clones alone and is incomplete. The repertoire holds more than 100,000 clones, with roughly 87% as singletons. Source: peripheral blood, taken on day 0 of AZD1222 vaccination. Source of these receptors: an adult in good health. The CDR3 runs from the conserved cysteine through the conserved F or W. D genes are given only for firm matches. Rows give clone size only sometimes, using once, few, many, or a class for an expanded clone.

J gene: TRBJ1-5; V gene: TRBV27; clone size: -; D gene: -; CDR3 DNA: TGTGCCAGCAGTTTATCGGCAGGGACCCCTCCCGGCCATTTT; CDR3 protein: CASSLSAGTPPGHF
J gene: TRBJ1-2; V gene: TRBV7-8; clone size: -; D gene: -; CDR3 DNA: TGTGCCAGCAGCTCCTCGACAGGTTCGAACTATGGCTACACCTTC; CDR3 protein: CASSSSTGSNYGYTF
J gene: TRBJ1-6; V gene: TRBV6-1; clone size: -; D gene: -; CDR3 DNA: TGTGCCAGCAGTGAAGGGGGGCAATCACCCCTCCACTTT; CDR3 protein: CASSEGGQSPLHF
J gene: TRBJ2-5; V gene: TRBV24-1; clone size: -; D gene: -; CDR3 DNA: TGTGCCACCAGTGATTCCCTCCCGGGGGATACGGAGACCCAGTACTTC; CDR3 protein: CATSDSLPGDTETQYF
J gene: TRBJ1-5; V gene: TRBV30; clone size: -; D gene: -; CDR3 DNA: TGTGCCTGGAGAGGGTCGGGTCAGCCCCAGCATTTT; CDR3 protein: CAWRGSGQPQHF
J gene: TRBJ1-2; V gene: TRBV12-3/TRBV12-4; clone size: -; D gene: -; CDR3 DNA: TGTGCCAGCAGTTTGGGTTATGGCTACACCTTC; CDR3 protein: CASSLGYGYTF
J gene: TRBJ2-1; V gene: TRBV27; clone size: -; D gene: -; CDR3 DNA: TGTGCCAGCAGTTTCGAACATAGCTCCTACAATGAGCAGTTCTTC; CDR3 protein: CASSFEHSSYNEQFF
J gene: TRBJ2-5; V gene: TRBV7-9; clone size: -; D gene: -; CDR3 DNA: TGTGCCAGCAGCTTAGGTTTGGGAAAGACCCAGTACTTC; CDR3 protein: CASSLGLGKTQYF
J gene: TRBJ2-1; V gene: TRBV6-5; clone size: -; D gene: -; CDR3 DNA: TGTGCCAGCAGTTACCGATATGGCAGGGGACACAATGAGCAGTTCTTC; CDR3 protein: CASSYRYGRGHNEQFF
J gene: TRBJ1-6; V gene: TRBV6-4; clone size: -; D gene: -; CDR3 DNA: TGTGCCAGCAGTGACTCGGGAAGGGGAGGGTCACCCCTCCACTTT; CDR3 protein: CASSDSGRGGSPLHF
J gene: TRBJ1-2; V gene: TRBV27; clone size: -; D gene: -; CDR3 DNA: TGTGCCAGCAGTTTAACGCAGGGTCTCTATGGCTACACCTTC; CDR3 protein: CASSLTQGLYGYTF
J gene: TRBJ2-5; V gene: TRBV28; clone size: -; D gene: -; CDR3 DNA: TGTGCCAGCAGCGGAGGGGACGGCCAAGAGACCCAGTACTTC; CDR3 protein: CASSGGDGQETQYF
J gene: TRBJ2-6; V gene: TRBV5-1; clone size: -; D gene: TRBD1; CDR3 DNA: TGCGCCAGCGGGACAGGTCAGGGGTCTGGGGCCAACGTCCTGACTTTC; CDR3 protein: CASGTGQGSGANVLTF
J gene: TRBJ1-6; V gene: TRBV5-1; clone size: -; D gene: -; CDR3 DNA: TGCGCCAGCAGGGACAGCAATTCACCCCTCCACTTT; CDR3 protein: CASRDSNSPLHF
J gene: TRBJ1-5; V gene: TRBV10-3; clone size: -; D gene: -; CDR3 DNA: TGTGCCATCAGTGGAGACACCGATCAGCCCCAGCATTTT; CDR3 protein: CAISGDTDQPQHF
J gene: TRBJ2-4; V gene: TRBV25-1; clone size: -; D gene: -; CDR3 DNA: TGTGCCAGCGGGGAAAGAACAGGACGCAAAAACATTCAGTACTTC; CDR3 protein: CASGERTGRKNIQYF
J gene: TRBJ2-5; V gene: TRBV27; clone size: -; D gene: -; CDR3 DNA: TGTGCCAGCAGTCGAGCGGCGGAAGAGACCCAGTACTTC; CDR3 protein: CASSRAAEETQYF
J gene: TRBJ1-6; V gene: TRBV2; clone size: once; D gene: -; CDR3 DNA: TGTGCCAGCAGACAGGAGGACGTGGGCTCACCCCTCCACTTT; CDR3 protein: CASRQEDVGSPLHF
J gene: TRBJ2-4; V gene: TRBV28; clone size: -; D gene: -; CDR3 DNA: TGTGCCAGCAGTGAACTAGGAGGTATAGCCAAAAACATTCAGTACTTC; CDR3 protein: CASSELGGIAKNIQYF
J gene: TRBJ2-3; V gene: TRBV6-6; clone size: -; D gene: -; CDR3 DNA: TGTGCCAGCAGTTCGCCAGGGAGCACAGATACGCAGTATTTT; CDR3 protein: CASSSPGSTDTQYF
J gene: TRBJ2-1; V gene: TRBV12-3/TRBV12-4; clone size: -; D gene: -; CDR3 DNA: TGTGCCAGCAACCCCAACGGAGGGTATGAGCAGTTCTTC; CDR3 protein: CASNPNGGYEQFF
J gene: TRBJ2-4; V gene: TRBV6-1; clone size: once; D gene: TRBD2; CDR3 DNA: TGTGCCAGCAGTGCCCCCCTAGCGGAGCTAGCCAAAAACATTCAGTACTTC; CDR3 protein: CASSAPLAELAKNIQYF
J gene: TRBJ1-6; V gene: TRBV15; clone size: -; D gene: -; CDR3 DNA: TGTGCCACCAGCAGAGAAAGGGGCTGGAGCTCACCCCTCCACTTT; CDR3 protein: CATSRERGWSSPLHF
J gene: TRBJ2-2; V gene: TRBV19; clone size: -; D gene: -; CDR3 DNA: TGTGCCAGTAGTATCCCAGGGGCTAACACCGGGGAGCTGTTTTTT; CDR3 protein: CASSIPGANTGELFF
J gene: TRBJ1-2; V gene: TRBV9; clone size: -; D gene: -; CDR3 DNA: TGTGCCAGCAGCATAACGGACGGGAACTATGGCTACACCTTC; CDR3 protein: CASSITDGNYGYTF
J gene: TRBJ1-5; V gene: TRBV7-2; clone size: -; D gene: -; CDR3 DNA: TGTGCCAGCAGCTATCTTGGGGAACAGCCCCAGCATTTT; CDR3 protein: CASSYLGEQPQHF
J gene: TRBJ1-5; V gene: TRBV4-1; clone size: -; D gene: -; CDR3 DNA: TGCGCCAGCAGCCAAGAACAGGGCTATCAGCCCCAGCATTTT; CDR3 protein: CASSQEQGYQPQHF
J gene: TRBJ2-2; V gene: TRBV7-6; clone size: -; D gene: TRBD1; CDR3 DNA: TGTGCCAGCAGGCGGACAGGGTTGAACACCGGGGAGCTGTTTTTT; CDR3 protein: CASRRTGLNTGELFF
J gene: TRBJ1-2; V gene: TRBV5-3; clone size: -; D gene: -; CDR3 DNA: TGTGCCAGAAGCCCTATATATTTTCGTAGACAGGCCAGCTATGGCTACACCTTC; CDR3 protein: CARSPIYFRRQASYGYTF
J gene: TRBJ1-6; V gene: TRBV7-2; clone size: -; D gene: -; CDR3 DNA: TGTGCCAGCAGCTTAGGTGTCTCAGGGCCCTATAATTCACCCCTCCACTTT; CDR3 protein: CASSLGVSGPYNSPLHF
J gene: TRBJ2-2; V gene: TRBV5-6; clone size: once; D gene: -; CDR3 DNA: TGTGCCAGCAGCTTGCGACAGACGAACACCGGGGAGCTGTTTTTT; CDR3 protein: CASSLRQTNTGELFF
J gene: TRBJ2-7; V gene: TRBV7-9; clone size: -; D gene: TRBD1; CDR3 DNA: TGTGCCAGCAGCTCGGGACAGGGAGCCGCCTCCTACGAGCAGTACTTC; CDR3 protein: CASSSGQGAASYEQYF
J gene: TRBJ2-7; V gene: TRBV5-6; clone size: -; D gene: -; CDR3 DNA: TGTGCCAGCAGCGTCAGGGGTTACGAGCAGTACTTC; CDR3 protein: CASSVRGYEQYF
J gene: TRBJ1-5; V gene: TRBV28; clone size: -; D gene: -; CDR3 DNA: TGTGCCAGCACCAGGGGCGGGGGTGGACAGCCCCAGCATTTT; CDR3 protein: CASTRGGGGQPQHF
J gene: TRBJ1-2; V gene: TRBV11-2; clone size: few; D gene: TRBD1; CDR3 DNA: TGTGCCAGCAGCTCCCTCCGGGACAGGGGAGGCGATGACTACACCTTC; CDR3 protein: CASSSLRDRGGDDYTF
J gene: TRBJ1-6; V gene: TRBV9; clone size: -; D gene: TRBD1; CDR3 DNA: TGTGCCTCCAGGAGGGGACAGGGAAATTCACCCCTCCACTTT; CDR3 protein: CASRRGQGNSPLHF
J gene: TRBJ2-4; V gene: TRBV6-5; clone size: -; D gene: -; CDR3 DNA: TGTGCCAGCAGTAACTCCCCTGCCAAAAACATTCAGTACTTC; CDR3 protein: CASSNSPAKNIQYF
J gene: TRBJ2-5; V gene: TRBV11-2; clone size: -; D gene: -; CDR3 DNA: TGTGCCAGCAGCTTAGGGGGTCAAGAGACCCAGTACTTC; CDR3 protein: CASSLGGQETQYF
J gene: TRBJ2-7; V gene: TRBV7-2; clone size: -; D gene: TRBD2; CDR3 DNA: TGTGCCAGCAGCTCTCCTAGCGGGGGCCTGCGGACCGAGCAGTACTTC; CDR3 protein: CASSSPSGGLRTEQYF
J gene: TRBJ1-1; V gene: TRBV12-3/TRBV12-4; clone size: few; D gene: -; CDR3 DNA: TGTGCCAGCACACGTGAGTTAAACACTGAAGCTTTCTTT; CDR3 protein: CASTRELNTEAFF
J gene: TRBJ2-3; V gene: TRBV7-3; clone size: -; D gene: TRBD2; CDR3 DNA: TGTGCCAGCAGCTCCGGCGGGGGGCCCTTTGATACGCAGTATTTT; CDR3 protein: CASSSGGGPFDTQYF
J gene: TRBJ1-5; V gene: TRBV7-2; clone size: -; D gene: -; CDR3 DNA: TGTGCCAGCAGCTTACTCTACCCTAGACCGGGGGCGCGCAGGCAGCCCCAGCATTTT; CDR3 protein: CASSLLYPRPGARRQPQHF
J gene: TRBJ1-6; V gene: TRBV28; clone size: -; D gene: -; CDR3 DNA: TGTGCCAGCAACGGAGGGACCAATTCACCCCTCCACTTT; CDR3 protein: CASNGGTNSPLHF
J gene: TRBJ1-2; V gene: TRBV28; clone size: -; D gene: -; CDR3 DNA: TGTGCCAGCAACCCTATCACCGGCCTAGGCTATGGCTACACCTTC; CDR3 protein: CASNPITGLGYGYTF
J gene: TRBJ2-1; V gene: TRBV5-1; clone size: -; D gene: TRBD2; CDR3 DNA: TGCGCCAGCAGCTTTCCTAGCGGGGGTGTACAGGAGCAGTTCTTC; CDR3 protein: CASSFPSGGVQEQFF